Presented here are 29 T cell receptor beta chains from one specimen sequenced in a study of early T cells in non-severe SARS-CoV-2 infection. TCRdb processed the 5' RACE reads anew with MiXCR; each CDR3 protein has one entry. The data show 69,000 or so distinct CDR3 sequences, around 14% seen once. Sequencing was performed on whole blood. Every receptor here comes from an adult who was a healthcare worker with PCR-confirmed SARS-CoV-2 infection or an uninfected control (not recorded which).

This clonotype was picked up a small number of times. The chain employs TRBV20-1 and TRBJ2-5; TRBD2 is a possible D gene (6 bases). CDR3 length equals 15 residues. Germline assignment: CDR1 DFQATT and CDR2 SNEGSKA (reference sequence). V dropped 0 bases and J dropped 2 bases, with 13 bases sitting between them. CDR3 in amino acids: CSAREEGSGQETQYF. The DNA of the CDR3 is TGCAGTGCTAGAGAGGAGGGCTCGGGACAAGAGACCCAGTACTTC.

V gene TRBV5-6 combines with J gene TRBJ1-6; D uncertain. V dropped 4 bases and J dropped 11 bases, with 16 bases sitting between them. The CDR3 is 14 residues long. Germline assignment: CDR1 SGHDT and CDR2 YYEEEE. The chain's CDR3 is CASSLRKGQTPLHF. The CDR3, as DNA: TGTGCCAGCAGCCTCCGAAAGGGCCAGACACCCCTCCACTTT.

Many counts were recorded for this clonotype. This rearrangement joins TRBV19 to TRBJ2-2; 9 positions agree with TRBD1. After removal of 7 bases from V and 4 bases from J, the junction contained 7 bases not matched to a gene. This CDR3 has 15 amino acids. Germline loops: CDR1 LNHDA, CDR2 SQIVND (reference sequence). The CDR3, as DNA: TGTGCCAGTACTACAGGGGGCGTCGGCACCGGGGAGCTGTTTTTT. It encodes CASTTGGVGTGELFF.

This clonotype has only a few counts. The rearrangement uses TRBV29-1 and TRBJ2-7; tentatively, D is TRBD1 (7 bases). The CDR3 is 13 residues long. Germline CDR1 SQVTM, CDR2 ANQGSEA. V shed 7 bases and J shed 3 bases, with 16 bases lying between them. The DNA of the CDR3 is TGCAGCGGGATGGAGGGGGCAGGCTACGAGCAGTACTTC. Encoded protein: CSGMEGAGYEQYF.

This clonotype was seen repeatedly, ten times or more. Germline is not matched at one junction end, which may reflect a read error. The CDR3 nucleotides read TGTGCCAGCAGCCAAGACTTGGACTTCTCTGAAAACACCATATATTTT. Protein sequence: CASSQDLDFSENTIYF. J is TRBJ1-3 and V is TRBV14; D is unclear. Germline V gene data show CDR1 as SGHDN and CDR2 as FVKESK. The CDR3 has 16 residues.

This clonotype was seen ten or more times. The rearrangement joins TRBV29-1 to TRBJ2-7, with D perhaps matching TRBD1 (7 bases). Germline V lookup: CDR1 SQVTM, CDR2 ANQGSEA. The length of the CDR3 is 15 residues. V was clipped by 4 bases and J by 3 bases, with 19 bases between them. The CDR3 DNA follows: TGCAGCGTTGGAGGGCGGCAGGGGGGAGGCTACGAGCAGTACTTC. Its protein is CSVGGRQGGGYEQYF.

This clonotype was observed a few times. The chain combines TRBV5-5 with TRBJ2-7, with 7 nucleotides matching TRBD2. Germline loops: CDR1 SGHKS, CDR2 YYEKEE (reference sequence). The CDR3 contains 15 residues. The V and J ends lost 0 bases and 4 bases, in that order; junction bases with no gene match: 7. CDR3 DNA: TGTGCCAGCAGCTTGGAGAGCGGGAAGGTATACGAGCAGTACTTC. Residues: CASSLESGKVYEQYF.

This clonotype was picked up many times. The CDR3, as DNA: TGTGCCAGCAGCGTAGGTCCGTATAGCTCCTACGAGCAGTACTTC. Translated, it gives CASSVGPYSSYEQYF. The chain couples TRBV9 to TRBJ2-7, with unresolved D. The CDR3 has 15 amino acids. V gave up 0 bases and J gave up 0 bases, with 10 bases separating them. The V gene's germline CDR1 is SGDLS and CDR2 YYNGEE. Based on the CDR3 plus reference TRBV9 and TRBJ2-7, the full variable domain is DSGVTQTPKHLITATGQRVTLRCSPRSGDLSVYWYQQSLDQGLQFLIQYYNGEERAKGNILERFSAQQFPDLHSELNLSSLELGDSALYFCASSVGPYSSYEQYFGPGTRLTVT.

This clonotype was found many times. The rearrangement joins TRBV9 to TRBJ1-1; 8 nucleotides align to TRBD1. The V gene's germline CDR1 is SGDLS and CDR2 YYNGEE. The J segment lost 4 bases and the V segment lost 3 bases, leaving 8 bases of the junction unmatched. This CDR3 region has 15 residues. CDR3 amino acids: CASSGTPGGGTEAFF. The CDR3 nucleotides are TGTGCCAGCAGCGGGACCCCAGGGGGCGGCACTGAAGCTTTCTTT. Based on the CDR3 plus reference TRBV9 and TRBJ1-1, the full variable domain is DSGVTQTPKHLITATGQRVTLRCSPRSGDLSVYWYQQSLDQGLQFLIQYYNGEERAKGNILERFSAQQFPDLHSELNLSSLELGDSALYFCASSGTPGGGTEAFFGQGTRLTVV.

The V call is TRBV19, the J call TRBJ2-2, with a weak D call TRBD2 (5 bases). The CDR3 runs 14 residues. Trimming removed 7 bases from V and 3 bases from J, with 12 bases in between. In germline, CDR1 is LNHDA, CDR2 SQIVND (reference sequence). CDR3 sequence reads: CASTPGGDTGELFF. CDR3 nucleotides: TGTGCCAGTACCCCAGGAGGAGACACCGGGGAGCTGTTTTTT.

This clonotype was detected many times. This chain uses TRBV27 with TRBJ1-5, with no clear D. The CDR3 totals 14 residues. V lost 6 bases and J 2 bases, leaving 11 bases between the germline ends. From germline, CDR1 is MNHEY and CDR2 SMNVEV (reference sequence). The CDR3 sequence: CASSTRPGNQPQHF. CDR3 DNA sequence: TGTGCCAGCAGCACCCGGCCTGGCAATCAGCCCCAGCATTTT.

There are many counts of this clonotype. DNA for the CDR3: TGCGCCAGCAGCCAAGATTGGCTAGCCAAAAACATTCAGTACTTC. As protein: CASSQDWLAKNIQYF. The chain uses TRBV4-3 and TRBJ2-4; D ambiguous. CDR1 and CDR2 (germline): LGHNA, YSLEER. Trimming took 0 bases from V and 0 from J, leaving 6 bases between them. The CDR3 covers 15 residues.

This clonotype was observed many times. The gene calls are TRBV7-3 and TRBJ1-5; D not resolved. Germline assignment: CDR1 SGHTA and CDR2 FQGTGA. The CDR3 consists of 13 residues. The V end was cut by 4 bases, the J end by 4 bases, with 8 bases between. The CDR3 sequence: CASSSEPNQPQHF. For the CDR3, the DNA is TGTGCCAGCAGCTCCGAGCCAAATCAGCCCCAGCATTTT.

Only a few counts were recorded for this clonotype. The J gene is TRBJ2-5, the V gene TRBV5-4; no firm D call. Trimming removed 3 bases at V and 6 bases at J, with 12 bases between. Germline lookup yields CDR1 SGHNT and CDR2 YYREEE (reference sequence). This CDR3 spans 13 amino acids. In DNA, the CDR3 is TGTGCCAGCAGCTGGGTGAGCGACCAGACCCAGTACTTC. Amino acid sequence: CASSWVSDQTQYF.

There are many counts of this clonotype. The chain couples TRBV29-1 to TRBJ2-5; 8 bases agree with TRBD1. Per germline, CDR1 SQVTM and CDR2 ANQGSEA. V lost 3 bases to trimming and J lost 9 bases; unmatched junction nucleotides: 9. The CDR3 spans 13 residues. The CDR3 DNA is TGCAGCGTTGACTTGGACAGGGAAAGTCCCCAGTACTTC. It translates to CSVDLDRESPQYF.

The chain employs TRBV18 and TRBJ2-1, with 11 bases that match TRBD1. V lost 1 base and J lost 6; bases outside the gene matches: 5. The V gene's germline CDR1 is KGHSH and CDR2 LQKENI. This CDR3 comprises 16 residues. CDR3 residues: CASSPLGQGAVNEQFF. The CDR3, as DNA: TGTGCCAGCTCACCACTTGGACAGGGGGCGGTCAATGAGCAGTTCTTC.

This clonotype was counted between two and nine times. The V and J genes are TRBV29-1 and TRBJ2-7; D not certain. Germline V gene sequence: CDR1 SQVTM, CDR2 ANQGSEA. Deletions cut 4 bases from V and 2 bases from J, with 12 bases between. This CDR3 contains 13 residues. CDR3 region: CSVGAGRTYEQYF. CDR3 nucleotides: TGCAGCGTTGGCGCAGGCCGAACCTACGAGCAGTACTTC.

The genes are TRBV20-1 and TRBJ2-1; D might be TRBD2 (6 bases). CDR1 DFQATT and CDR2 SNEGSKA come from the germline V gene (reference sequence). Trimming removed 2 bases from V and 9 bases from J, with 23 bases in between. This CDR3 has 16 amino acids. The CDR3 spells CSARPTGRAIVGEQFF. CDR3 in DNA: TGCAGTGCTAGACCTACCGGGAGAGCGATAGTCGGTGAGCAGTTCTTC.

In DNA form, the CDR3 reads TGTGCCAGCTCACCGACGGGACAGGGTCGACAAGAGACCCAGTACTTC. This codes for CASSPTGQGRQETQYF. The chain combines TRBV18 with TRBJ2-5; 9 bases are shared with TRBD1. Germline V CDR1 and CDR2: KGHSH, LQKENI. With V trimmed by 3 bases and J by 2 bases, 7 bases remained unmatched. The CDR3 length is 16 residues.

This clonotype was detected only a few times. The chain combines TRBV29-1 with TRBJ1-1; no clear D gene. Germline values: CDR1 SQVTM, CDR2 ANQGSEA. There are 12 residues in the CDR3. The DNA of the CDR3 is TGCAGAGTCCACGCGGGGAACACTGAAGCTTTCTTT. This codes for CRVHAGNTEAFF.

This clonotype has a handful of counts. CDR3: CASSLASPAGRETQYF. The CDR3 region has the DNA TGTGCCAGCAGCTTAGCTTCCCCTGCAGGGAGGGAGACCCAGTACTTC. The genes are TRBV7-2 and TRBJ2-5, with TRBD2 as a possible D gene (6 bases). Trimming took 0 bases from V and 5 from J, leaving 16 bases between them. The CDR3 spans 16 residues. Germline V gene lookup returns CDR1 SGHTA and CDR2 FQGNSA.

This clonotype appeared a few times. The CDR3 nucleotides read TGTGCCAGCAGCCCGGGGGCAGATACGCAGTATTTT. It codes for CASSPGADTQYF. The V gene is TRBV6-1, the J gene TRBJ2-3, with D possibly matching TRBD2 (6 bases). V lost 6 bases and J 4 bases, leaving 8 bases between the germline ends. This CDR3 contains 12 residues. Germline-derived CDR1 and CDR2 are MNHNS and SASEGT.

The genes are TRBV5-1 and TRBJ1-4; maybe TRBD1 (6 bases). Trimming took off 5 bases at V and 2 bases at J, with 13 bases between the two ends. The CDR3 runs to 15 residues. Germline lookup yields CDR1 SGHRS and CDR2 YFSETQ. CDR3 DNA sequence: TGCGCCAGCAGATCTACAGGGTATACTAATGAAAAACTGTTTTTT. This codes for CASRSTGYTNEKLFF.

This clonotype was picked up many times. This chain's CDR3 is CASSIGRNSNQPQHF. The CDR3 DNA sequence: TGTGCCAGTAGTATCGGCAGAAATAGCAATCAGCCCCAGCATTTT. The chain recombines TRBV19 with TRBJ1-5; D is unresolved. Per germline, CDR1 LNHDA and CDR2 SQIVND (reference sequence). This CDR3 region has 15 residues. Between the trimmed V and J ends, which lost 3 bases and 0 bases, there was a span of 9 bases.

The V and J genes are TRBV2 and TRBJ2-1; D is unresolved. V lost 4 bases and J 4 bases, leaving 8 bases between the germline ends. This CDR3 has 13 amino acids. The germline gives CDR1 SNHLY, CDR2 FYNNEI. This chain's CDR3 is CASSARLYNEQFF. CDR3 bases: TGTGCCAGCAGTGCAAGACTTTACAATGAGCAGTTCTTC.

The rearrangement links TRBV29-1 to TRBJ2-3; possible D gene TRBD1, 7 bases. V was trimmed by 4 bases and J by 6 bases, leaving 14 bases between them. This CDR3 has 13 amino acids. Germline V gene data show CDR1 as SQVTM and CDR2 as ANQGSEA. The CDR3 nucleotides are TGCAGCGTTGGGAGGGGGCTAACTGATACGCAGTATTTT. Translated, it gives CSVGRGLTDTQYF.

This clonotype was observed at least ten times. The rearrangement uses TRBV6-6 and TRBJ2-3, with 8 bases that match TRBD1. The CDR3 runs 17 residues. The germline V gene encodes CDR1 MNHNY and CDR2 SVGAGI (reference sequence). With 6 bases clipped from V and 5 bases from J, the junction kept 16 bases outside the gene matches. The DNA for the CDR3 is TGTGCCAGCAGGGACTCCACCGGGACAGGACGTCGAGATACGCAGTATTTT. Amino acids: CASRDSTGTGRRDTQYF.

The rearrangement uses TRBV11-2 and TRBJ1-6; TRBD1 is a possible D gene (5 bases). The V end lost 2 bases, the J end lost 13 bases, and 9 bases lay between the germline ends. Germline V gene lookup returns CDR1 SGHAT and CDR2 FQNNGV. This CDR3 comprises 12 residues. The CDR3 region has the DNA TGTGCCAGCAGCTTAACGGGGGTCCCCCTCCACTTT. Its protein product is CASSLTGVPLHF.

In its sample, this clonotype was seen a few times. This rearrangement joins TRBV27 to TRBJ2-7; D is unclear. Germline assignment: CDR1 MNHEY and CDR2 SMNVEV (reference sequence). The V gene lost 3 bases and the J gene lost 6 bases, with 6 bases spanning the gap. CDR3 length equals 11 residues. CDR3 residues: CASSLSGEQYF. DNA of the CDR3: TGTGCCAGCAGTTTGTCAGGCGAGCAGTACTTC.